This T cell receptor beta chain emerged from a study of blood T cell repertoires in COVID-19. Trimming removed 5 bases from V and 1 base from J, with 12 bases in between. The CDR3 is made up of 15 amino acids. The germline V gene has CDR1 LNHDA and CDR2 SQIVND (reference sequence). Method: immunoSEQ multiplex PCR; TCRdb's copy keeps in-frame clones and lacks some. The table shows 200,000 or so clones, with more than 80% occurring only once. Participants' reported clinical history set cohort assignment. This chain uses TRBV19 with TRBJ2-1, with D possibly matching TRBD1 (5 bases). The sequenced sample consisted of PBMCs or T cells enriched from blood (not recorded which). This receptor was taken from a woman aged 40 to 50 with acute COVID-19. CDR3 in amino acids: CASSWAQASYNEQFF. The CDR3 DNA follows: TGTGCCAGTAGTTGGGCACAGGCGTCCTACAATGAGCAGTTCTTC.